Each of the 21 T cell receptor beta chains below was sequenced from the same sample in a study of T cells after somatic rescue of genetic block. Assay: immunoSEQ multiplex PCR; the TCRdb copy retains only in-frame clones and omits some. The table includes roughly 71,000 clones, about nine tenths detected once. Input material: peripheral blood mononuclear cells (PBMCs). These receptors were taken from a man aged 30-40 years.

The chain uses TRBV7-2 and TRBJ2-3; D is unresolved. The CDR3 runs 15 residues. V gave up 0 bases and J gave up 1 base, with 8 bases separating them. Germline CDR1 reads SGHTA; CDR2 reads FQGNSA. CDR3 residues: CASSLAAMGTDTQYF. CDR3 in DNA: TGTGCCAGCAGCTTAGCGGCTATGGGCACAGATACGCAGTATTTT.

The chain has TRBV5-6 and TRBJ2-7; TRBD2 might be the D (6 bases). The CDR3 runs to 13 residues. V gave up 4 bases and J gave up 2 bases, with 10 bases separating them. CDR1 and CDR2 (germline): SGHDT, YYEEEE. DNA for the CDR3: TGTGCCAGCAGCCTGGGACTGCCCTACGAGCAGTACTTC. This encodes CASSLGLPYEQYF.

The chain is built from TRBV2 and TRBJ1-5; D remains unclear. CDR1 SNHLY and CDR2 FYNNEI come from the germline V gene. Trimming stripped 4 bases from V and 0 bases from J, with 7 bases between. The CDR3 extends over 14 amino acids. CDR3 DNA: TGTGCCAGCAGTGCGGGATCTAGCAATCAGCCCCAGCATTTT. This sequence encodes CASSAGSSNQPQHF. Together with reference TRBV2 and TRBJ1-5, the CDR3 gives the full variable domain: EPEVTQTPSHQVTQMGQEVILRCVPISNHLYFYWYRQILGQKVEFLVSFYNNEISEKSEIFDDQFSVERPDGSNFTLKIRSTKLEDSAMYFCASSAGSSNQPQHFGDGTRLSIL.

V and J are TRBV5-6 and TRBJ2-3; TRBD2 matches at 8 bases. The germline CDR1 and CDR2 sequences are SGHDT and YYEEEE. V dropped 2 bases and J dropped 10; count of bases not matched to a gene: 3. CDR3 length: 12 amino acids. The CDR3 loop reads CASSFSSGSQYF. CDR3 nucleotide sequence: TGTGCCAGCAGCTTTTCTAGCGGGTCGCAGTATTTT.

The chain joins TRBV7-8 to TRBJ1-4, with a weak D call TRBD1 (5 bases). CDR3 length: 16 amino acids. V was cut by 2 bases and J by 0 bases, with 10 bases left in between. Germline CDR1 SGHVS, CDR2 FQNEAQ. The CDR3 coding sequence is TGTGCCAGCAGCTTACGGCTGGGGGCAACTAATGAAAAACTGTTTTTT. Residues: CASSLRLGATNEKLFF. The entire variable domain, with the rest obtained from reference TRBV7-8 and TRBJ1-4, is as follows: GAGVSQSPRYKVAKRGQDVALRCDPISGHVSLFWYQQALGQGPEFLTYFQNEAQLDKSGLPSDRFFAERPEGSVSTLKIQRTQQEDSAVYLCASSLRLGATNEKLFFGSGTQLSVL.

J is TRBJ2-7 and V is TRBV7-9; D is tentatively TRBD1 or TRBD2 (7 bases each). The V gene's germline CDR1 is SEHNR and CDR2 FQNEAQ (reference sequence). This CDR3 has 15 amino acids. V gave up 2 bases and J gave up 4 bases, with 15 bases separating them. This chain's CDR3 is CASSLNPGGEYEQYF. CDR3 bases: TGTGCCAGCAGCTTAAACCCAGGGGGGGAATACGAGCAGTACTTC. Variable domain in full (rest from reference TRBV7-9 and TRBJ2-7): DTGVSQNPRHKITKRGQNVTFRCDPISEHNRLYWYRQTLGQGPEFLTYFQNEAQLEKSRLLSDRFSAERPKGSFSTLEIQRTEQGDSAMYLCASSLNPGGEYEQYFGPGTRLTVT.

This clone was recorded only once. The rearrangement links TRBV30 to TRBJ1-5, with unresolved D. Trimming took off 1 base at V and 2 bases at J, with 9 bases between the two ends. The CDR3 runs 14 residues. Germline assignment: CDR1 GTSNPN and CDR2 SVGIG (reference sequence). This chain's CDR3 is CAWSGGGGNQPQHF. The CDR3 nucleotides are TGTGCCTGGAGTGGGGGTGGCGGCAATCAGCCCCAGCATTTT. Full variable domain (remainder filled in from reference TRBV30 and TRBJ1-5): SQTIHQWPATLVQPVGSPLSLECTVEGTSNPNLYWYRQAAGRGLQLLFYSVGIGQISSEVPQNLSASRPQDRQFILSSKKLLLSDSGFYLCAWSGGGGNQPQHFGDGTRLSIL.

The V and J genes are TRBV19 and TRBJ1-1, with 7 bases identical to TRBD1. The CDR3 is made up of 14 amino acids. The ends lost 7 bases at V and 6 bases at J; junction bases unmatched: 11. Looked up from germline, CDR1 is LNHDA and CDR2 is SQIVND (reference sequence). In DNA form, the CDR3 reads TGTGCCAGTACTACCCGGGGACAGCACTCTGAAGCTTTCTTT. It codes for CASTTRGQHSEAFF.

The count of this clone is one. The chain has TRBV28 and TRBJ2-7, with D uncertain. Germline V gives CDR1 MDHEN, CDR2 SYDVKM. The CDR3 is made up of 12 amino acids. Trimming shortened V by 3 bases and J by 3 bases, and 6 bases separated the two germline ends. The CDR3 spells CASSLPFYEQYF. The CDR3 region has the DNA TGTGCCAGCAGTTTGCCCTTCTACGAGCAGTACTTC.

The V and J genes are TRBV19 and TRBJ1-2, with D perhaps TRBD1 (5 bases). Germline values: CDR1 LNHDA, CDR2 SQIVND (reference sequence). With 2 bases removed from V and 2 bases from J, the gap between germline ends came to 12 bases. The CDR3 has 15 residues. The CDR3 DNA reads as TGTGCCAGTAGTATAAGCGGTTGGGGGAACTATGGCTACACCTTC. Translating it yields CASSISGWGNYGYTF.

The CDR3 bases are TGTGCCAGCACCCCCGGGGGGTACAATGAGCAGTTCTTC. Its protein product is CASTPGGYNEQFF. The chain employs TRBV5-6 and TRBJ2-1; TRBD2 matches at 7 bases. The V gene's germline CDR1 is SGHDT and CDR2 YYEEEE. The CDR3 consists of 13 residues. V lost 6 bases and J lost 4; bases outside the gene matches: 4.

The J gene is TRBJ2-3, the V gene TRBV11-2; 8 positions agree with TRBD2. The germline V gene encodes CDR1 SGHAT and CDR2 FQNNGV. Trimming at V came to 8 bases and at J to 6 bases, leaving 10 bases not matched to a gene. The length of the CDR3 is 14 residues. CDR3 amino acids: CASGVGRGADTQYF. CDR3 nucleotide sequence: TGTGCCAGCGGAGTAGGGCGGGGGGCCGATACGCAGTATTTT.

V is TRBV5-1 and J is TRBJ1-4, with unresolved D. CDR3 length: 14 amino acids. The V gene lost 0 bases and the J gene lost 4 bases, with 7 bases spanning the gap. Germline CDR1 reads SGHRS; CDR2 reads YFSETQ. In DNA, the CDR3 is TGCGCCAGCAGCTTGGGGCCCGGTAATGAAAAACTGTTTTTT. It specifies CASSLGPGNEKLFF.

The CDR3: CASSAGQGAYGYTF. The CDR3 DNA is TGTGCCAGCAGTGCGGGACAGGGGGCATACGGCTACACCTTC. J is TRBJ1-2 and V is TRBV6-1; TRBD1 aligns across 12 bases. The V gene's germline CDR1 is MNHNS and CDR2 SASEGT. The length of the CDR3 is 14 residues. Losses at the gene ends were 4 bases for V and 8 bases for J; bases not matched to a gene: 5.

The chain carries TRBV18 and TRBJ1-2; unclear D gene. The V gene's germline CDR1 is KGHSH and CDR2 LQKENI. Trimming cost V 3 bases and J 8 bases, with 7 bases left between them. The CDR3 spans 11 residues. The chain's CDR3 is CASSPSYGYTF. As DNA, the CDR3 is TGTGCCAGCTCACCGTCTTACGGCTACACCTTC.

CDR3 protein: CASKPGQGYSNQPQHF. As DNA, the CDR3 is TGTGCCAGCAAACCGGGACAGGGGTATAGCAATCAGCCCCAGCATTTT. The chain links TRBV2 to TRBJ1-5, with 10 bases lining up with TRBD1. Unmatched junction bases numbered 6, after V lost 7 bases and J lost 0 bases. Per the germline V gene, CDR1 is SNHLY and CDR2 is FYNNEI. This CDR3 comprises 16 residues.

The chain uses TRBV7-8 and TRBJ1-2, with a tentative D call TRBD1 (5 bases). The CDR3 is made up of 14 amino acids. CDR1 SGHVS and CDR2 FQNEAQ come from the germline V gene. Between the trimmed V and J ends, which lost 2 bases and 4 bases, there was a span of 11 bases. The CDR3 DNA is TGTGCCAGCAGCTTAAGGGGTATTCTCTATGGCTACACCTTC. Its translation is CASSLRGILYGYTF.

The V call is TRBV5-4, the J call TRBJ2-2, with 7 bases fitting TRBD1. The CDR3 is 15 amino acids. CDR1 and CDR2 from the germline V gene are SGHNT and YYREEE (reference sequence). Unmatched junction bases numbered 5, after V lost 2 bases and J lost 4 bases. CDR3 protein: CASSFDRQGTGELFF. Here the CDR3 DNA reads TGTGCCAGCAGCTTTGATCGACAGGGCACCGGGGAGCTGTTTTTT.

The V call is TRBV27, the J call TRBJ2-2, with D unresolved. Germline V gene sequence: CDR1 MNHEY, CDR2 SMNVEV (reference sequence). The CDR3 contains 14 residues. The V gene lost 5 bases and the J gene lost 0 bases, with 7 bases spanning the gap. CDR3 nucleotide sequence: TGTGCCAGCAGTGCCACTACGAACACCGGGGAGCTGTTTTTT. Translating it yields CASSATTNTGELFF.

This clone was detected once. The V call is TRBV2, the J call TRBJ1-4; D is undetermined. The CDR3 totals 17 residues. Germline CDR1 SNHLY, CDR2 FYNNEI. The V and J ends lost 4 bases and 2 bases respectively, with 17 bases between them. The CDR3 DNA reads TGTGCCAGCAGTGGTTCGGCGAGCTCGGCGACTAATGAAAAACTGTTTTTT. It codes for CASSGSASSATNEKLFF.

The chain couples TRBV5-1 to TRBJ2-7; 7 nucleotides agree with TRBD1. This CDR3 region has 15 residues. From germline, CDR1 is SGHRS and CDR2 YFSETQ. The ends lost 5 bases at V and 0 bases at J; junction bases unmatched: 8. The CDR3 is CASSPQTGSSYEQYF. The CDR3 region has the DNA TGCGCCAGCAGTCCTCAGACAGGGAGCTCCTACGAGCAGTACTTC.